This record covers a single TCR beta chain. The CDR3 extends over 15 amino acids. Per the germline V gene, CDR1 is KGHSH and CDR2 is LQKENI. The ends were cut back, 0 bases at V and 5 bases at J, with 14 bases in the middle. This sample was included in a study of blood T cell repertoires in COVID-19. Profiled with immunoSEQ multiplex PCR; TCRdb holds only in-frame clones, not every one. The table lists 250,000 to 350,000 clones, about nine tenths of them singletons. The chain employs TRBV18 and TRBJ2-7, with D maybe TRBD1 (7 bases). The source material was peripheral blood. The source is a woman aged 45-60 years who had recovered from COVID-19. The CDR3 nucleotides are TGTGCCAGCTCACCACCGGGGCAGGGGGGCCACGAGCAGTACTTC. Translating gives CASSPPGQGGHEQYF.